A single sample is the source of the 9 T cell receptor beta chains below, sequenced in a study of early T cells in non-severe SARS-CoV-2 infection. TCRdb reanalysed the 5' RACE reads using MiXCR and keeps one entry per CDR3 protein. This sample has around 57,000 distinct CDR3 sequences, with approximately 6.7% found just once. Sequencing was performed on whole blood. Receptors originate from an adult who was a healthcare worker with PCR-confirmed SARS-CoV-2 infection or an uninfected control (not recorded which).

The chain recombines TRBV5-1 with TRBJ2-3; a weak D match, TRBD2 (5 bases). Germline CDR1 and CDR2: SGHRS and YFSETQ. Trimming pared 4 bases from V and 3 bases from J, leaving 9 bases between. CDR3 length: 13 amino acids. The CDR3 sequence: CASSRDMTDTQYF. The DNA of the CDR3 is TGCGCCAGCAGCCGGGATATGACAGATACGCAGTATTTT.

The chain is built from TRBV4-3 and TRBJ1-4, with no clear D. The CDR3 sequence is 14 residues long. V lost 0 bases, J lost 1 base, and 3 bases lay in between. The germline gives CDR1 LGHNA, CDR2 YSLEER. In DNA, the CDR3 is TGCGCCAGCAGCCAAGAGGAAACTAATGAAAAACTGTTTTTT. Protein sequence: CASSQEETNEKLFF.

This clonotype was picked up a small number of times. This sequence joins TRBV5-1 and TRBJ2-3; 7 positions match TRBD2. The germline gives CDR1 SGHRS, CDR2 YFSETQ. V lost 0 bases to trimming and J lost 1 base; unmatched junction nucleotides: 5. The CDR3 runs to 16 residues. CDR3 protein: CASSLAAGVGTDTQYF. In nucleotides, the CDR3 is TGCGCCAGCAGCTTGGCCGCGGGGGTAGGCACAGATACGCAGTATTTT. The full variable domain, its missing parts supplied by reference TRBV5-1 and TRBJ2-3, is KAGVTQTPRYLIKTRGQQVTLSCSPISGHRSVSWYQQTPGQGLQFLFEYFSETQRNKGNFPGRFSGRQFSNSRSEMNVSTLELGDSALYLCASSLAAGVGTDTQYFGPGTRLTVL.

This clonotype was counted ten times or more. V is TRBV5-1 and J is TRBJ2-1; D might be TRBD2 (6 bases). Trimming removed 2 bases at V and 0 bases at J, with 9 bases between. CDR3 length: 15 residues. The germline CDR1 and CDR2 sequences are SGHRS and YFSETQ. CDR3 DNA sequence: TGCGCCAGCAGCTTTAGCGGAAGCTCCTACAATGAGCAGTTCTTC. Translating gives CASSFSGSSYNEQFF.

This clonotype was seen many times. The chain recombines TRBV12-3 or TRBV12-4 with TRBJ1-6; maybe TRBD1 (6 bases). V was pared by 1 base and J by 8 bases, with 9 bases between. The CDR3 loop spans 14 amino acids. Written as DNA, the CDR3 is TGTGCCAGCAGTTTAGTGCCAGGGGATTCACCCCTCCACTTT. Its protein is CASSLVPGDSPLHF.

In this sample, this clonotype turned up many times. The chain recombines TRBV6-2 or TRBV6-3 with TRBJ2-1, with 8 positions matching TRBD1. The CDR3 sequence is 14 residues long. Germline V gene lookup returns CDR1 MNHEY and CDR2 SVGEGT. J gave up 4 bases and V 8 bases, and 7 bases lay outside the gene matches. The DNA of the CDR3 is TGTGCCAGCGGACAGGGAGAGGAATACAATGAGCAGTTCTTC. It is translated as CASGQGEEYNEQFF.

This clonotype occurred many times. The chain joins TRBV6-2 or TRBV6-3 to TRBJ1-1, with 10 bases lining up with TRBD1. The CDR3 is 15 residues long. The V segment lost 7 bases and the J segment 6 bases; nucleotides outside the gene matches: 11. The V gene's germline CDR1 is MNHEY and CDR2 SVGEGT. This chain's CDR3 is CASTETGTGVPEAFF. CDR3 in DNA: TGTGCCAGCACCGAAACCGGGACAGGGGTGCCTGAAGCTTTCTTT.

This clonotype was seen only a few times. The chain is built from TRBV11-2 and TRBJ1-4; 7 bases match TRBD1. CDR1 SGHAT and CDR2 FQNNGV come from the germline V gene. After removal of 4 bases from V and 8 bases from J, the junction contained 7 bases not matched to a gene. This CDR3 comprises 14 residues. The CDR3 loop is CASSSQGYLEKLFF. In DNA, the CDR3 is TGTGCCAGCAGCTCACAGGGGTATTTGGAAAAACTGTTTTTT.

The CDR3 protein is CASSEGGWQTQYF. CDR3 DNA sequence: TGTGCCAGCAGTGAAGGGGGCTGGCAGACCCAGTACTTC. This sequence joins TRBV6-1 and TRBJ2-5, with TRBD1 as a possible D gene (5 bases). Trimming removed 1 base from V and 6 bases from J, with 9 bases in between. The germline gives CDR1 MNHNS, CDR2 SASEGT. The CDR3 is 13 amino acids.